Shown below are 16 T cell receptor beta chains from a single sample sequenced in a study of healthy donors' naive CD4 and CD8 T cells. TCR libraries were built from approximately 520 ng of total RNA by linear amplification. TCRdb reprocessed the reads via MiXCR and lists one record per CDR3 protein. The sample has roughly 200,000 distinct CDR3 sequences, about four fifths seen once; the top ten hold less than 2.5%. Sequenced material: naive CD4+ and CD8+ T cells sorted from blood, pooled from several donors. The receptors derive from a pool of human donors in good health; the sample pools cells from several healthy donors.

CDR3 region: CACWWNEQFF. CDR3 sequence (DNA): TGTGCCTGCTGGTGGAATGAGCAGTTCTTC. This rearrangement joins TRBV30 to TRBJ2-1; no firm D call. The CDR3 sequence is 10 residues long. Germline V gene sequence: CDR1 GTSNPN, CDR2 SVGIG (reference sequence). Trimming took 6 bases from V and 7 from J, leaving 7 bases between them.

The chain joins TRBV29-1 to TRBJ2-7; D may be TRBD2 (7 bases). The CDR3 sequence is 13 residues long. Germline V gives CDR1 SQVTM, CDR2 ANQGSEA. Trimming cost V 2 bases and J 3 bases, with 11 bases left between them. CDR3 sequence: CSVETGRDYEQYF. The DNA for the CDR3 is TGCAGCGTTGAAACAGGGAGGGACTACGAGCAGTACTTC.

The CDR3 loop is CSAMHGNTIYF. The CDR3 DNA sequence: TGCAGCGCCATGCATGGAAACACCATATATTTT. The chain links TRBV29-1 to TRBJ1-3; D call uncertain. CDR1 is SQVTM and CDR2 is ANQGSEA in the germline V gene. The CDR3 has 11 amino acids. V shed 7 bases and J shed 3 bases, with 7 bases lying between them. The full variable domain, with the rest looked up from reference TRBV29-1 and TRBJ1-3, is SAVISQKPSRDICQRGTSLTIQCQVDSQVTMMFWYRQQPGQSLTLIATANQGSEATYESGFVIDKFPISRPNLTFSTLTVSNMSPEDSSIYLCSAMHGNTIYFGEGSWLTVV.

The chain has TRBV6-1 and TRBJ2-7; D uncertain. V shed 8 bases and J shed 3 bases, with 8 bases lying between them. This CDR3 is built from 11 residues. The germline V gene encodes CDR1 MNHNS and CDR2 SASEGT. CDR3 nucleotide sequence: TGTGCCAGCTGGAACCACTACGAGCAGTACTTC. This translates into CASWNHYEQYF.

The chain recombines TRBV15 with TRBJ2-3; 9 bases are shared with TRBD1. Trimming cost V 0 bases and J 5 bases; bases outside gene matches: 6. The germline CDR1 and CDR2 sequences are LNHNV and YYDKDF (reference sequence). This CDR3 is built from 16 residues. The CDR3 nucleotides are TGTGCCACCAGCAGAGATCGGGACAGGGTGGGAGATACGCAGTATTTT. It translates to CATSRDRDRVGDTQYF.

The chain is built from TRBV7-2 and TRBJ2-3; D possibly corresponds to TRBD2 (7 bases). Germline CDR1 is SGHTA and CDR2 is FQGNSA. Trimming left V 5 bases short and J 3 bases short, with 15 bases between. The CDR3 extends over 15 amino acids. The CDR3 nucleotides are TGTGCCAGCAGCCCTCGGCGGGGGCTAACAGATACGCAGTATTTT. Its protein product is CASSPRRGLTDTQYF.

The genes are TRBV29-1 and TRBJ2-7, with D unresolved. Germline CDR1 reads SQVTM; CDR2 reads ANQGSEA. The CDR3 contains 11 residues. V dropped 6 bases and J dropped 3 bases, with 9 bases sitting between them. DNA of the CDR3: TGCAGCGTCCGACTGAGCTACGAGCAGTACTTC. As protein: CSVRLSYEQYF.

The chain is built from TRBV24-1 and TRBJ2-3, with 7 nucleotides matching TRBD2. Germline CDR1 is KGHDR and CDR2 is SFDVKD. The CDR3 sequence is 16 residues long. J was trimmed by 3 bases and V by 0 bases; bases with no gene match: 5. CDR3 nucleotides: TGTGCCACCAGTGATTTGTCAGGGACTAAGACAGATACGCAGTATTTT. It yields the protein CATSDLSGTKTDTQYF.

The chain recombines TRBV29-1 with TRBJ2-1, with 10 bases matching TRBD2. V was clipped by 0 bases and J by 5 bases; unmatched bases: 10. This CDR3 comprises 17 residues. From germline, CDR1 is SQVTM and CDR2 ANQGSEA. CDR3 bases: TGCAGCGTTGAAGATCAACGTAGCGGGGGGTATCACAATGAGCAGTTCTTC. Protein sequence: CSVEDQRSGGYHNEQFF.

The rearrangement joins TRBV30 to TRBJ2-7, with 11 bases matching TRBD2. Germline V gene data show CDR1 as GTSNPN and CDR2 as SVGIG (reference sequence). The CDR3 is 15 residues long. The junction had 10 bases not matched to a gene; V was cut back by 2 bases and J by 7 bases. The CDR3 reads CAWSSPLAGVGEQYF. The CDR3 coding sequence is TGTGCCTGGAGTTCCCCACTAGCGGGAGTGGGGGAGCAGTACTTC.

The CDR3 nucleotides are TGCAGCGCTACCGGGACAGGGGTAACCGGGGAGCTGTTTTTT. This gives the protein CSATGTGVTGELFF. The chain combines TRBV29-1 with TRBJ2-2; 10 nucleotides agree with TRBD1. This CDR3 is built from 14 residues. Germline CDR1 SQVTM, CDR2 ANQGSEA. The ends lost 7 bases at V and 5 bases at J; junction bases unmatched: 7.

The table lists this clonotype with a few counts. V is TRBV29-1 and J is TRBJ1-2; D uncertain. CDR1 and CDR2 from the germline V gene are SQVTM and ANQGSEA. The V and J ends lost 7 bases and 2 bases respectively, with 11 bases between them. CDR3 length: 12 amino acids. In nucleotides, the CDR3 is TGCAGCGGATCTTACAGCAACTATGGCTACACCTTC. It translates to CSGSYSNYGYTF.

This clonotype has a handful of counts. This chain joins TRBV4-2 and TRBJ2-7, with 10 bases matching TRBD2. The CDR3 runs 15 residues. The V and J ends lost 2 bases and 4 bases, in that order; junction bases with no gene match: 5. Germline V lookup: CDR1 LGHNA, CDR2 YNFKEQ. CDR3 nucleotide sequence: TGTGCCAGCAGCCAACCGACTAGCGGGTTGTACGAGCAGTACTTC. Its translation: CASSQPTSGLYEQYF.

The chain combines TRBV10-3 with TRBJ1-1; the match to TRBD1 covers 9 bases. CDR3 length: 13 amino acids. Germline values: CDR1 ENHRY, CDR2 SYGVKD. Losses at the gene ends were 8 bases for V and 1 base for J; bases not matched to a gene: 2. CDR3 nucleotides: TGTGCCATCGGGGACAGGGAGAACACTGAAGCTTTCTTT. Protein product: CAIGDRENTEAFF.

This clonotype was counted between two and nine times. The genes are TRBV6-1 and TRBJ2-1, with TRBD2 matching over 12 bases. The junction had 6 bases not matched to a gene; V was cut back by 8 bases and J by 7 bases. CDR3 size: 14 residues. Germline V CDR1 and CDR2: MNHNS, SASEGT. CDR3 DNA sequence: TGTGCCAGCGGTATGACTAGCGGGAGAAATGAGCAGTTCTTC. Its protein product is CASGMTSGRNEQFF.

Here the CDR3 reads CSATRDSNQPQHF. Written as DNA, the CDR3 is TGCAGTGCTACACGGGATAGCAATCAGCCCCAGCATTTT. V gene TRBV20-1 combines with J gene TRBJ1-5; D uncertain. The length of the CDR3 is 13 residues. In germline, CDR1 is DFQATT, CDR2 SNEGSKA (reference sequence). V lost 4 bases and J lost 0, with 7 bases in between.